This is a list of T cell receptor beta chains from one sample in a study of cytomegalovirus exposure and HLA in healthy donors. The repertoire was sequenced with immunoSEQ multiplex PCR; TCRdb's copy has only in-frame clones and lacks some. The sample records approximately 120,000 clones, 85% to 90% being singletons. The sample comprised PBMCs. These receptors were taken from a woman between 18 and 30 years old in good health and CMV-seronegative. Both conserved end residues are part of each CDR3. The D gene is left open where the match is weak. The size of a clone is reported for some rows only, either as once, few or many, or as a class for expanded clones.

TRBV4-3	TRBD2	15	NA	TRBJ2-7	CASSQLAGGSYEQYF	TGCGCCAGCAGCCAATTGGCGGGAGGGTCTTACGAGCAGTACTTC
TRBV28	NA	12	NA	TRBJ1-2	CASSLGDYGYTF	TGTGCCAGCAGTTTAGGAGATTATGGCTACACCTTC
TRBV28	NA	16	NA	TRBJ1-2	CASSLSAPGLYYGYTF	TGTGCCAGCAGTTTATCGGCTCCAGGACTTTACTATGGCTACACCTTC
TRBV5-4	NA	14	NA	TRBJ2-1	CASIGTGEVNEQFF	TGTGCCAGCATAGGAACAGGAGAGGTTAATGAGCAGTTCTTC
TRBV10-1	NA	13	once	TRBJ2-2	CASAMVNTGELFF	TGCGCCAGCGCGATGGTGAACACCGGGGAGCTGTTTTTT
TRBV30	NA	14	NA	TRBJ1-2	CAWSSPGRVDGYTF	TGTGCCTGGAGTTCCCCAGGCAGGGTCGATGGCTACACCTTC
TRBV5-1	NA	15	NA	TRBJ1-3	CASSFDSYSGNTIYF	TGCGCCAGCAGCTTTGACAGCTACTCTGGAAACACCATATATTTT
TRBV27	NA	13	NA	TRBJ1-5	CASSRDINQPQHF	TGTGCCAGCAGTAGAGACATCAATCAGCCCCAGCATTTT
TRBV5-6	NA	12	NA	TRBJ2-3	CASTGLTDTQYF	TGTGCCAGCACTGGACTCACAGATACGCAGTATTTT
TRBV5-3	TRBD1	18	NA	TRBJ1-5	CARSSGVIQGVSNQPQHF	TGTGCCAGAAGCTCGGGAGTTATACAGGGGGTCAGCAATCAGCCCCAGCATTTT
TRBV5-1	NA	15	NA	TRBJ2-1	CASSLVPETYNEQFF	TGCGCCAGCAGCTTGGTACCCGAGACCTACAATGAGCAGTTCTTC
TRBV19	NA	14	NA	TRBJ2-7	CASSQQGTPYEQYF	TGTGCCAGTAGTCAACAGGGAACCCCCTACGAGCAGTACTTC
TRBV19	TRBD1	16	NA	TRBJ2-3	CASKALDRGDTDTQYF	TGTGCCAGTAAAGCTTTGGACAGGGGTGACACAGATACGCAGTATTTT
TRBV18	NA	13	NA	TRBJ1-2	CASSPQAGEGYTF	TGTGCCAGCTCACCACAGGCAGGGGAAGGCTACACCTTC
TRBV18	TRBD1	15	NA	TRBJ1-5	CASSPATGGNQPQHF	TGTGCCAGCTCACCAGCGACAGGGGGCAATCAGCCCCAGCATTTT
TRBV4-1	NA	13	NA	TRBJ1-1	CASSVGGDTEAFF	TGCGCCAGCAGCGTTGGAGGGGACACTGAAGCTTTCTTT
TRBV6-1	NA	14	NA	TRBJ2-7	CASRLIQDSYEQYF	TGTGCCAGCAGACTAATACAAGACTCCTACGAGCAGTACTTC
TRBV9	TRBD1	15	NA	TRBJ1-4	CASSVRDRVNEKLFF	TGTGCCAGCAGCGTACGGGACAGGGTTAATGAAAAACTGTTTTTT
TRBV28	TRBD1	18	NA	TRBJ2-1	CASSAYSAGTESYNEQFF	TGTGCCAGCAGTGCATACTCCGCCGGGACAGAGTCCTACAATGAGCAGTTCTTC
TRBV19	NA	13	NA	TRBJ1-2	CASRRDGLYGYTF	TGTGCCAGTAGGCGGGACGGTCTCTATGGCTACACCTTC
TRBV18	NA	15	NA	TRBJ2-4	CASSPPLQGYNIQYF	TGTGCCAGCTCACCACCGTTGCAGGGGTACAACATTCAGTACTTC
TRBV6-5	TRBD1	15	NA	TRBJ1-1	CASRSLGQGGTEAFF	TGTGCCAGCAGAAGCCTGGGACAGGGGGGGACTGAAGCTTTCTTT
TRBV19	NA	14	NA	TRBJ2-7	CASSFSGEDYEQYF	TGTGCCAGTAGTTTTTCCGGGGAAGACTACGAGCAGTACTTC
TRBV18	TRBD1	16	NA	TRBJ1-1	CASSPRQGASDTEAFF	TGTGCCAGCTCACCCAGACAGGGGGCAAGCGACACTGAAGCTTTCTTT
TRBV5-1	NA	13	NA	TRBJ2-3	CASSRLDSDTQYF	TGCGCCAGCAGCAGACTAGACTCAGATACGCAGTATTTT
TRBV11-2	NA	16	once	TRBJ2-2	CASSLRSGANTGELFF	TGTGCCAGCAGCTTACGCTCAGGGGCGAACACCGGGGAGCTGTTTTTT
TRBV19	TRBD1	14	NA	TRBJ1-2	CASSAQGANYGYTF	TGTGCCAGTAGTGCACAGGGGGCGAACTATGGCTACACCTTC
TRBV6-5	NA	15	NA	TRBJ1-2	CASIPGTSATYGYTF	TGTGCCAGCATTCCTGGGACATCAGCGACCTATGGCTACACCTTC
TRBV10-1	TRBD1	17	NA	TRBJ1-2	CASSEAPDRRWGYGYTF	TGCGCCAGCAGTGAGGCACCGGACAGGCGGTGGGGCTATGGCTACACCTTC
TRBV28	TRBD1	15	NA	TRBJ1-6	CASSFGDRVESPLHF	TGTGCCAGCAGTTTTGGGGACAGGGTGGAATCACCCCTCCACTTT
TRBV7-9	TRBD1	16	NA	TRBJ1-2	CASSSQHQDRNYGYTF	TGTGCCAGCAGCTCCCAACATCAGGACAGGAACTATGGCTACACCTTC
TRBV19	TRBD2	14	NA	TRBJ2-1	CASSMGGGANEQFF	TGTGCCAGTAGTATGGGCGGGGGGGCCAATGAGCAGTTCTTC
TRBV4-3	TRBD2	16	NA	TRBJ2-1	CASSQVGLADHNEQFF	TGCGCCAGCAGCCAAGTAGGACTAGCGGATCACAATGAGCAGTTCTTC
TRBV27	NA	13	NA	TRBJ2-7	CASSWGQRYEQYF	TGTGCCAGCAGCTGGGGCCAGCGCTACGAGCAGTACTTC
TRBV2	NA	10	NA	TRBJ2-5	CASKSETQYF	TGTGCCAGCAAATCGGAGACCCAGTACTTC
TRBV7-2	TRBD1	17	NA	TRBJ1-5	CASSFKTGTGGNQPQHF	TGTGCCAGCAGCTTCAAGACCGGGACAGGGGGGAATCAGCCCCAGCATTTT
TRBV28	TRBD1	15	NA	TRBJ2-5	CASRTGGPIGETQYF	TGTGCCAGCAGAACAGGGGGCCCGATCGGAGAGACCCAGTACTTC
TRBV2	TRBD1	11	NA	TRBJ2-1	CASGTVNEQFF	TGTGCCAGTGGGACAGTCAATGAGCAGTTCTTC
TRBV7-2	TRBD1	15	NA	TRBJ1-1	CASSFRTGTNTEAFF	TGTGCCAGCAGCTTTCGGACAGGGACAAACACTGAAGCTTTCTTT
TRBV27	NA	16	once	TRBJ2-7	CASTLFPEGAPYEQYF	TGTGCCAGCACTTTATTCCCGGAAGGGGCCCCCTACGAGCAGTACTTC
TRBV28	TRBD1	15	once	TRBJ1-5	CASSYGQGGNQPQHF	TGTGCCAGCAGCTATGGACAGGGCGGGAATCAGCCCCAGCATTTT
TRBV4-1	TRBD1	19	NA	TRBJ2-3	CASSQERVLRTGSTDTQYF	TGCGCCAGCAGCCAAGAACGTGTCCTTCGGACAGGGTCCACAGATACGCAGTATTTT
TRBV28	TRBD2	14	NA	TRBJ2-1	CASLGLAGRDEQFF	TGTGCCAGCCTTGGACTAGCGGGGAGGGATGAGCAGTTCTTC
TRBV13	NA	16	NA	TRBJ2-4	CASSQTIGSFKNIQYF	TGTGCCAGCAGCCAGACAATTGGCAGCTTCAAAAACATTCAGTACTTC
TRBV19	TRBD1	15	NA	TRBJ1-5	CASSIVGTANQPQHF	TGTGCCAGTAGTATAGTGGGGACAGCCAATCAGCCCCAGCATTTT
TRBV21-1	NA	15	NA	TRBJ1-2	CASSKGTGVNYGYTF	TGTGCCAGCAGCAAAGGGACAGGGGTTAACTATGGCTACACCTTC
TRBV27	NA	13	NA	TRBJ1-3	CASSLSPGNTIYF	TGTGCCAGCAGTTTATCCCCGGGAAACACCATATATTTT
TRBV10-2	TRBD1	16	NA	TRBJ2-3	CASSGTGTESTDTQYF	TGCGCCAGCAGTGGTACCGGGACAGAAAGCACAGATACGCAGTATTTT
TRBV6-1	NA	15	NA	TRBJ2-7	CASSDGGIVHGEQYF	TGTGCCAGCAGTGATGGGGGGATAGTTCATGGCGAGCAGTACTTC
TRBV29-1	NA	11	NA	TRBJ1-4	CSALRGEKLFF	TGCAGCGCCCTACGGGGTGAAAAACTGTTTTTT
TRBV27	TRBD2	15	NA	TRBJ2-2	CASSFLAGADGELFF	TGTGCCAGCAGTTTTTTAGCGGGAGCCGACGGGGAGCTGTTTTTT
TRBV30	NA	15	NA	TRBJ1-2	CAWSALTVAVYGYTF	TGTGCCTGGAGTGCCCTAACAGTGGCCGTCTATGGCTACACCTTC
TRBV2	NA	14	NA	TRBJ2-6	CASSHSSGANVLTF	TGTGCCAGCAGTCACAGCTCTGGGGCCAACGTCCTGACTTTC
TRBV30	TRBD1	13	NA	TRBJ1-2	CAWSRAGGDGYTF	TGTGCCTGGAGTAGGGCAGGGGGCGATGGCTACACCTTC
TRBV7-9	NA	15	NA	TRBJ1-6	CASSRTSGYNSPLHF	TGTGCCAGCAGCCGGACGAGCGGCTATAATTCACCCCTCCACTTT
TRBV10-3	NA	15	NA	TRBJ1-2	CAISDPRGTRYGYTF	TGTGCCATCAGCGACCCTCGGGGGACCCGATATGGCTACACCTTC
TRBV4-1	NA	15	NA	TRBJ1-4	CASQGKGDLNEKLFF	TGCGCCAGCCAAGGGAAGGGGGACCTTAATGAAAAACTGTTTTTT